The T cell receptor beta chain under discussion was sequenced for a study of control samples from healthy donors and cancer patients. Germline CDR1 is SNHLY and CDR2 is FYNNEI. The CDR3 covers 13 residues. Trimming removed 3 bases from V and 0 bases from J, with 3 bases in between. This clone was recorded once. Sequencing used immunoSEQ multiplex PCR; TCRdb keeps in-frame clones, though not all of them. The data contain some 150,000 clones, less than 95% of them singletons. Sequencing input: blood. The sequence came from a young man in good health. The chain recombines TRBV2 with TRBJ1-5; D gene uncertain. The CDR3 here is CASSDPSNQPQHF. CDR3 sequence (DNA): TGTGCCAGCAGTGACCCTAGCAATCAGCCCCAGCATTTT. Looking up the rest from reference TRBV2 and TRBJ1-5 gives the full variable domain: EPEVTQTPSHQVTQMGQEVILRCVPISNHLYFYWYRQILGQKVEFLVSFYNNEISEKSEIFDDQFSVERPDGSNFTLKIRSTKLEDSAMYFCASSDPSNQPQHFGDGTRLSIL.